This TCR beta chain was observed in a study of OX40 agonist ivuxolimab in advanced cancers. The study's findings and limits: On average, a greater number of expanded clones characterised CD8+ T cells relative to CD4+.

Sequencing was performed with immunoSEQ multiplex PCR; in TCRdb, only in-frame clones are kept and a portion is missing. This table has 70,000 to 100,000 clones, about 89% appearing once. Concerning this clone itself: Antigen unknown.

CDR1 is SGDLS and CDR2 is YYNGEE in the germline V gene. V gave up 4 bases and J gave up 3 bases, with 10 bases separating them. The CDR3 covers 13 residues. The clonotype originates from an adult with an advanced solid tumor such as melanoma, head and neck, liver or kidney cancer. The sequencing here drew on CD4+ or CD8+ T cells sorted from blood, taken in a trial of the OX40 agonist ivuxolimab. The chain couples TRBV9 to TRBJ1-1; unclear D gene. In DNA form, the CDR3 reads TGTGCCAGCAGCTCTTCGAAGGACACTGAAGCTTTCTTT. It specifies CASSSSKDTEAFF.